These 3 T cell receptor beta chains share one sample of origin, sequenced in a study of blood T cell repertoires in COVID-19. Assay used: immunoSEQ multiplex PCR; TCRdb lists only in-frame clones, some missing. This table holds about 81,000 clones, 84% found once. The source material was peripheral blood. These TCRs come from a human donor in a cohort sampled during active COVID-19.

DNA of the CDR3: TGTGCCAGCAGCTTGGGACAGCGATCTAACTATGGCTACACCTTC. Translation gives CASSLGQRSNYGYTF. V is TRBV5-8 and J is TRBJ1-2; perhaps TRBD1 as D (5 bases). V dropped 0 bases and J dropped 0 bases, with 9 bases sitting between them. The CDR3 is 15 amino acids. Germline values: CDR1 SGHTS, CDR2 YDEGEE.

The chain combines TRBV7-6 with TRBJ2-2, with no clear D. The CDR3 contains 12 residues. Trimming removed 5 bases from V and 6 bases from J, with 7 bases in between. CDR1 is SGHVS, CDR2 FNYEAQ, per germline. The CDR3 spells CASSAISGELFF. For the CDR3, the DNA is TGTGCCAGCAGCGCGATATCCGGGGAGCTGTTTTTT.

The V gene is TRBV5-4, the J gene TRBJ2-1; 10 bases match TRBD1. The V and J ends lost 4 bases and 8 bases, in that order; junction bases with no gene match: 6. The CDR3 is made up of 14 amino acids. The germline V gene has CDR1 SGHNT and CDR2 YYREEE (reference sequence). The CDR3 region has the DNA TGTGCCAGCAGCAACCGGGACAGGGGCGATGAGCAGTTCTTC. Translation: CASSNRDRGDEQFF.